This T cell receptor (beta chain) was observed in a study of a mutant IDH1 vaccine in newly diagnosed glioma. Study-wide context: Radiotherapy, temozolomide, or both had been given previously, and both were given to most. The study, taken as a whole, reports: Changes in the top peripheral T cell clonotypes seemingly had no bearing on pseudoprogression.

Sample time point: week 47, end of study. Doses comprised 300 ug of mutant IDH1 20-mer peptide each, plus topical imiquimod. The study enrolled donors with new WHO grade 3 or 4 IDH1-mutant, ATRX-lost astrocytomas. The ends were cut back, 4 bases at V and 2 bases at J, with 15 bases in the middle. The CDR3 is made up of 16 amino acids. Germline V gene data show CDR1 as MNHEY and CDR2 as SMNVEV (reference sequence). Comment on this clone: Antigen: not known.

Clones were sequenced by immunoSEQ multiplex PCR, and TCRdb holds only the in-frame ones, with some missing. The data contain about 54,000 clones, roughly four fifths of them seen just once; the ten biggest clones take up roughly 3%. The sequence derives from a woman between 45 and 60 years old with glioma. The chain uses TRBV27 and TRBJ1-3; D unresolved. The input for sequencing was PBMCs, taken from a glioma patient whose treatment included an IDH1 peptide vaccine. CDR3 loop: CASSSGNRHPGNTIYF. CDR3 nucleotide sequence: TGTGCCAGCAGTTCCGGGAACCGTCATCCTGGAAACACCATATATTTT.